This T cell receptor beta chain was captured in a study of cytomegalovirus exposure and HLA in healthy donors. Notes on the study in general: The investigators catalogued some 150 TCR beta chains as cytomegalovirus-associated.

The donors gave bone marrow, and they were healthy. J gave up 5 bases and V 5 bases, and 2 bases lay outside the gene matches. This CDR3 is built from 11 residues. Germline V lookup: CDR1 DFQATT, CDR2 SNEGSKA (reference sequence). In regard to this clone: Antigen: not known.

The PCR used 60 Vbeta and 13 Jbeta primers. Profiling relied on immunoSEQ multiplex PCR, and the TCRdb table lists in-frame clones only, not all of them. Here the sample spans 200,000 or so clones, roughly 80% being singletons. The sequenced sample consisted of PBMCs. The receptor's source is a girl aged 2-9 years in good health and CMV-seronegative. V and J are TRBV20-1 and TRBJ1-1; TRBD1 agrees at 7 bases. The CDR3 loop is CSAYRGTEAFF. The CDR3 region has the DNA TGCAGTGCTTACAGGGGAACTGAAGCTTTCTTT.